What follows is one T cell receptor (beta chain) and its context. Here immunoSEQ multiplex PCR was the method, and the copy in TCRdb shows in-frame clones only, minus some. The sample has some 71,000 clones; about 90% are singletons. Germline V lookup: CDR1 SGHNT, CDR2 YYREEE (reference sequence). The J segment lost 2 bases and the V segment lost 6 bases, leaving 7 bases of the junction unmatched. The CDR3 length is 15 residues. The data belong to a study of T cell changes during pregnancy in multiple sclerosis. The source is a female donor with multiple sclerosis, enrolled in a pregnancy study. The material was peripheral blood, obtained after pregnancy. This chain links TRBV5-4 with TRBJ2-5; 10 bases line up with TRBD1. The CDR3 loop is CASTRTGGPQETQYF. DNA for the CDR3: TGTGCCAGCACCCGGACAGGGGGGCCGCAAGAGACCCAGTACTTC. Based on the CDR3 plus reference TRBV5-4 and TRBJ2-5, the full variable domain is ETGVTQSPTHLIKTRGQQVTLRCSSQSGHNTVSWYQQALGQGPQFIFQYYREEENGRGNFPPRFSGLQFPNYSSELNVNALELDDSALYLCASTRTGGPQETQYFGPGTRLLVL.